These 11 T cell receptor beta chains originate from one sample sequenced in a study of tumor-infiltrating lymphocytes in localized non-small cell lung cancer. Only in-frame clones appear in the TCRdb table, and some are missing; sequencing was by immunoSEQ multiplex PCR. The sample consists of some 8,000 clones, 79% of them appearing once. Sequenced: uninvolved lung tissue not adjacent to the tumor. All receptors derive from a human donor with non-small cell lung cancer.

V is TRBV28 and J is TRBJ1-1; the D is unclear. Per germline, CDR1 MDHEN and CDR2 SYDVKM. The length of the CDR3 is 15 residues. V lost 9 bases to trimming and J lost 1 base, with 18 bases between them. As DNA, the CDR3 is TGTGCCAGTGCTCCCGGGTACCGCGGGAACACTGAAGCTTTCTTT. As protein: CASAPGYRGNTEAFF.

The chain carries TRBV9 and TRBJ2-1; TRBD2 aligns across 9 bases. J gave up 3 bases and V 1 base, and 5 bases lay outside the gene matches. This CDR3 is built from 16 residues. CDR1 is SGDLS and CDR2 is YYNGEE in the germline V gene. CDR3 in amino acids: CASSVSAGGLYNEQFF. DNA of the CDR3: TGTGCCAGCAGCGTATCAGCGGGAGGCCTCTACAATGAGCAGTTCTTC.

The chain has TRBV30 and TRBJ2-1, with 7 nucleotides matching TRBD1. Losses at the gene ends were 7 bases for V and 9 bases for J; bases not matched to a gene: 21. The germline CDR1 and CDR2 sequences are GTSNPN and SVGIG (reference sequence). The CDR3 is 16 residues long. In nucleotides, the CDR3 is TGTGCCTACGATCCCACAGGGGCCATGGTTGCGGGTGAGCAGTTCTTC. Its protein is CAYDPTGAMVAGEQFF.

In its sample, this clone was seen a few times. The chain links TRBV9 to TRBJ2-1, with 10 bases matching TRBD2. In germline, CDR1 is SGDLS, CDR2 YYNGEE. This CDR3 contains 15 residues. V was pared by 2 bases and J by 6 bases, with 5 bases of the junction left unmatched. CDR3 amino acids: CASSVQEREGNEQFF. DNA for the CDR3: TGTGCCAGCAGCGTTCAGGAGCGGGAGGGCAATGAGCAGTTCTTC.

The V and J genes are TRBV30 and TRBJ2-7; 10 nucleotides match TRBD1. Germline V lookup: CDR1 GTSNPN, CDR2 SVGIG (reference sequence). The CDR3 has 14 residues. The V and J ends lost 3 bases and 4 bases, in that order; junction bases with no gene match: 6. CDR3 DNA sequence: TGTGCCTGGAGAAGCCGGGACAGGGGATACGAGCAGTACTTC. Translation gives CAWRSRDRGYEQYF.

This clone came up a few times. This same CDR3 is encoded by further DNA sequences in the sample. J is TRBJ1-2 and V is TRBV5-1; unclear D gene. Germline CDR1 is SGHRS and CDR2 is YFSETQ. Trimming shortened V by 0 bases and J by 2 bases, and 8 bases separated the two germline ends. This CDR3 has 14 residues. The CDR3 nucleotides read TGCGCCAGCAGCTTGGAGTCGGTAAACTATGGCTACACCTTC. Protein: CASSLESVNYGYTF.

The chain employs TRBV6-6 and TRBJ2-2; D is ambiguous. The CDR3 has 15 amino acids. Germline CDR1 and CDR2: MNHNY and SVGAGI (reference sequence). Trimming removed 7 bases at V and 0 bases at J, with 12 bases between. The CDR3 DNA is TGTGCCAGCACTGCGCTCGGACCGAACACCGGGGAGCTGTTTTTT. Amino acids: CASTALGPNTGELFF.

The rearrangement uses TRBV5-6 and TRBJ2-1; 14 bases agree with TRBD2. Germline loops: CDR1 SGHDT, CDR2 YYEEEE. The CDR3 is 18 amino acids. J gave up 9 bases and V 5 bases, and 16 bases lay outside the gene matches. CDR3 residues: CASSPGLAGGVENREQFF. CDR3 bases: TGTGCCAGCAGTCCTGGACTAGCGGGAGGTGTAGAGAACCGTGAGCAGTTCTTC.

The rearrangement joins TRBV5-1 to TRBJ2-3, with 10 bases lining up with TRBD2. V gave up 3 bases and J gave up 4 bases; unmatched junction bases: 8. There are 16 residues in the CDR3. Germline V lookup: CDR1 SGHRS, CDR2 YFSETQ. This CDR3 reads CASSSTEAGGSDTQYF. Here the CDR3 DNA reads TGCGCCAGCAGCTCGACGGAAGCGGGAGGGTCAGATACGCAGTATTTT.

J is TRBJ1-3 and V is TRBV30; D is uncertain. The V gene's germline CDR1 is GTSNPN and CDR2 SVGIG (reference sequence). V was pared by 0 bases and J by 7 bases, with 16 bases between. This CDR3 is built from 15 residues. The CDR3 sequence is CAWSVGGSLGNTIYF. The CDR3 region has the DNA TGTGCCTGGAGTGTAGGAGGGAGTCTTGGGAACACCATATATTTT.

The chain couples TRBV10-3 to TRBJ2-7; 7 bases are shared with TRBD2. V shed 2 bases and J 5 bases; nucleotides not matched to a gene: 6. The germline V gene encodes CDR1 ENHRY and CDR2 SYGVKD. This CDR3 contains 14 residues. CDR3 protein: CAISEGRASDEQYF. CDR3 coding DNA: TGTGCCATCAGTGAGGGGAGGGCGAGCGACGAGCAGTACTTC.